This T cell receptor beta chain was profiled in a study of regulatory T cells in long-lasting Graves disease. Study context: The term persistent Graves' disease signified upward of 5 years on antithyroid drugs with positive TSH receptor antibodies. Whole-study results and caveats: Persistent disease preferred TRBV28, TRBJ1-2 and TRBJ2-5. Persistent Graves' cases showed lower TCR diversity than newly diagnosed cases.

This clonotype was detected a few times. Its matching antigen is unknown. CDR3 size: 12 residues. Germline lookup yields CDR1 SGHRS and CDR2 YFSETQ. V was cut by 5 bases and J by 6 bases, with 12 bases left in between. Time point denoted: persistent/refractory GD, antithyroid drugs over 5 years with positive TRAb. Extracted RNA from PBMCs served as the source of the TCR library. Arm-PCR of CDR3 regions and iRepertoire HTBI primers were used to build TCR beta libraries. TCRdb ran MiXCR on the multiplex PCR reads and lists one entry per CDR3 protein. The profile covers about 660,000 distinct CDR3 sequences, with 25% to 35% appearing a single time and around 42% taken by the ten largest.

This sequence originates from a female donor with Graves disease. The rearrangement joins TRBV5-1 to TRBJ2-7; D not certain. Sequenced here: peripheral blood mononuclear cells (PBMCs), sampled when the disease was refractory, from a patient treated with antithyroid drugs. This CDR3 is CASRMVGGEQYF. The DNA of the CDR3 is TGCGCCAGCAGGATGGTGGGCGGCGAGCAGTACTTC.